The 30 T cell receptor beta chains presented below share a single source sample, sequenced in a study of identical twins. TCRdb recomputed calls from the 5' RACE reads with MiXCR, one row per CDR3 protein. The top ten clones hold roughly 13% of a sample with about 790,000 distinct CDR3 sequences, roughly 18% of them seen once. This sample also appeared in a second study, on T cells expressing NK-cell markers.

Sequencing was carried out using PBMCs. The receptors shown here come from a woman between 18 and 29 years old in good health.

This clonotype was counted ten times or more. This sequence joins TRBV12-3 or TRBV12-4 and TRBJ2-7, with D possibly being TRBD1 (5 bases). The V end was cut by 1 base, the J end by 1 base, with 8 bases between. CDR3 length: 14 amino acids. The CDR3: CASSLDRSSYEQYF. CDR3 in DNA: TGTGCCAGCAGTTTAGACAGGTCTTCCTACGAGCAGTACTTC.

The chain is built from TRBV28 and TRBJ2-3, with 10 positions matching TRBD2. V was clipped by 1 base and J by 7 bases; unmatched bases: 8. Looked up from germline, CDR1 is MDHEN and CDR2 is SYDVKM. The CDR3 is made up of 16 amino acids. CDR3 sequence (DNA): TGTGCCAGCAGTTTATCGAGCGGGGGGGCCGTATATACGCAGTATTTT. Translated: CASSLSSGGAVYTQYF.

The rearrangement links TRBV20-1 to TRBJ2-3; D not certain. The CDR3 consists of 10 residues. V was clipped by 5 bases and J by 7 bases, with 7 bases between them. Germline V gives CDR1 DFQATT, CDR2 SNEGSKA (reference sequence). CDR3 protein: CSAGPHTQYF. CDR3 in DNA: TGCAGTGCTGGGCCACATACGCAGTATTTT.

This rearrangement joins TRBV4-3 to TRBJ2-7; D not resolved. The V end lost 0 bases, the J end lost 6 bases, and 15 bases lay between the germline ends. The germline V gene has CDR1 LGHNA and CDR2 YSLEER. This CDR3 has 15 residues. The CDR3 DNA reads as TGCGCCAGCAGCCAAGAGTCGGCCTGGGCCTCCGAGCAGTACTTC. Translation: CASSQESAWASEQYF.

Of note for this clonotype: At one end the junction does not follow the germline gene, possibly because of a read error. This rearrangement joins TRBV5-1 to TRBJ2-5, with D uncertain. In germline, CDR1 is SGHRS, CDR2 YFSETQ. This CDR3 region has 14 residues. Here the CDR3 reads CAGSLDGIQETQYF. The CDR3 bases are TGCGCCGGCAGCTTGGACGGCATCCAAGAGACCCAGTACTTC.

The CDR3 spells CASSQDGAGEQYF. The CDR3 DNA follows: TGCGCCAGCAGCCAAGATGGGGCGGGCGAGCAGTACTTC. The chain is built from TRBV4-3 and TRBJ2-7; perhaps D is TRBD1 or TRBD2 (5 bases each). The CDR3 runs 13 residues. CDR1 is LGHNA and CDR2 is YSLEER in the germline V gene. Trimming shortened V by 0 bases and J by 6 bases, and 9 bases separated the two germline ends.

The chain combines TRBV12-3 or TRBV12-4 with TRBJ1-1; D gene uncertain. With 3 bases removed from V and 5 bases from J, the gap between germline ends came to 10 bases. The CDR3 spans 13 residues. In DNA form, the CDR3 reads TGTGCCAGCAGTTTTAAAGAGGAGACTGAAGCTTTCTTT. Translation: CASSFKEETEAFF.

The chain combines TRBV20-1 with TRBJ2-7, with TRBD1 identical over 10 bases. The trim removed 5 bases at V and 3 bases at J, leaving 4 bases unmatched. Germline assignment: CDR1 DFQATT and CDR2 SNEGSKA (reference sequence). The CDR3 covers 13 residues. CDR3 coding DNA: TGCAGTGCTTGGGACAGGGGCGGCTACGAGCAGTACTTC. It yields the protein CSAWDRGGYEQYF.

This clonotype was counted a few times. The chain uses TRBV5-1 and TRBJ2-3, with 9 bases identical to TRBD1. V gave up 6 bases and J gave up 4 bases; unmatched junction bases: 6. The CDR3 loop spans 14 amino acids. CDR1 SGHRS and CDR2 YFSETQ come from the germline V gene. Here the CDR3 reads CASKTGTGPDTQYF. CDR3 nucleotide sequence: TGCGCCAGCAAAACCGGGACAGGGCCAGATACGCAGTATTTT.

The table lists this clonotype with a few counts. This chain connects TRBV2 to TRBJ1-4; D remains unclear. Trimming stripped 7 bases from V and 5 bases from J, with 17 bases between. Per germline, CDR1 SNHLY and CDR2 FYNNEI. The CDR3 spans 15 residues. CDR3 DNA sequence: TGTGCCAGCACCCGACGGGGTTGGGAAAATGAAAAACTGTTTTTT. It yields the protein CASTRRGWENEKLFF. The full variable domain, with the rest looked up from reference TRBV2 and TRBJ1-4, is EPEVTQTPSHQVTQMGQEVILRCVPISNHLYFYWYRQILGQKVEFLVSFYNNEISEKSEIFDDQFSVERPDGSNFTLKIRSTKLEDSAMYFCASTRRGWENEKLFFGSGTQLSVL.

The chain is built from TRBV6-2 or TRBV6-3 and TRBJ2-3, with D uncertain. Germline V gene sequence: CDR1 MNHEY, CDR2 SVGEGT. With 7 bases removed from V and 0 bases from J, the gap between germline ends came to 8 bases. This CDR3 has 13 residues. The CDR3 nucleotides are TGTGCCAGCACCCCCCTTAGCACAGATACGCAGTATTTT. Protein product: CASTPLSTDTQYF.

J is TRBJ2-7 and V is TRBV6-1, with 7 bases fitting TRBD1. With V trimmed by 7 bases and J by 2 bases, 8 bases remained unmatched. Germline V gene lookup returns CDR1 MNHNS and CDR2 SASEGT. The CDR3 has 14 residues. The CDR3, as DNA: TGTGCCAGCACCCAGTCGGACAGGCCCTACGAGCAGTACTTC. Translated, it gives CASTQSDRPYEQYF.

This clonotype appeared a few times. The rearrangement joins TRBV20-1 to TRBJ2-2; D may be TRBD1 (7 bases). The CDR3 length is 13 residues. V lost 6 bases and J lost 9, with 17 bases in between. Germline V gene sequence: CDR1 DFQATT, CDR2 SNEGSKA (reference sequence). This CDR3 reads CSAQTGRNRELFF. DNA of the CDR3: TGCAGTGCCCAGACAGGGAGGAACCGGGAGCTGTTTTTT.

This clonotype was picked up a small number of times. V is TRBV20-1 and J is TRBJ2-7; possibly TRBD1 for D (5 bases). Germline values: CDR1 DFQATT, CDR2 SNEGSKA (reference sequence). This CDR3 contains 13 residues. The V end was cut by 4 bases, the J end by 3 bases, with 13 bases between. The CDR3 protein is CSAIQTGNYEQYF. The CDR3 DNA sequence: TGCAGTGCTATTCAAACAGGAAACTACGAGCAGTACTTC.

The rearrangement joins TRBV5-1 to TRBJ1-3; weak D call: TRBD1 (5 bases). This CDR3 is built from 16 residues. Trimming took off 0 bases at V and 2 bases at J, with 12 bases between the two ends. Germline V gene data show CDR1 as SGHRS and CDR2 as YFSETQ. This chain's CDR3 is CASSLAGKAAGNTIYF. The DNA of the CDR3 is TGCGCCAGCAGCTTGGCAGGGAAAGCTGCTGGAAACACCATATATTTT.

A few counts support this clonotype. The genes are TRBV12-3 or TRBV12-4 and TRBJ2-7; 10 nucleotides align to TRBD2. The CDR3 is 16 amino acids. The V and J ends lost 5 bases and 6 bases, in that order; junction bases with no gene match: 13. This CDR3 reads CASSRSSGSLFREQYF. DNA of the CDR3: TGTGCCAGCAGTCGATCTAGCGGGAGTTTATTCCGCGAGCAGTACTTC.

This clonotype was seen only a few times. The chain is built from TRBV20-1 and TRBJ2-3; 7 nucleotides align to TRBD1. The CDR3 contains 13 residues. The germline CDR1 and CDR2 sequences are DFQATT and SNEGSKA (reference sequence). The V gene end was trimmed by 5 bases and the J gene end by 3 bases; junction bases not matched to a gene: 5. The CDR3, as DNA: TGCAGTGCTGGCGTACAGGGGACAGATACGCAGTATTTT. Encoded protein: CSAGVQGTDTQYF.

The chain links TRBV7-2 to TRBJ2-7; no reliable D call. This CDR3 contains 14 residues. Deletions cut 3 bases from V and 1 base from J, with 10 bases between. Germline V gene lookup returns CDR1 SGHTA and CDR2 FQGNSA. The CDR3 nucleotides are TGTGCCAGCAGCTTTACTACCCCGTCCTACGAGCAGTACTTC. Its translation is CASSFTTPSYEQYF.

The chain links TRBV18 to TRBJ2-2; D uncertain. Germline CDR1 reads KGHSH; CDR2 reads LQKENI. Trimming stripped 6 bases from V and 3 bases from J, with 11 bases between. The CDR3 consists of 14 residues. The CDR3 is CASSINPDTGELFF. The CDR3, as DNA: TGTGCCAGCTCGATAAACCCGGACACCGGGGAGCTGTTTTTT.

CDR3: CASITSGSSPGELFF. The CDR3 nucleotides read TGTGCCAGCATCACTAGCGGGAGTTCCCCCGGGGAGCTGTTTTTT. This chain joins TRBV6-1 and TRBJ2-2; 11 bases align to TRBD2. This CDR3 has 15 amino acids. V shed 7 bases and J 6 bases; nucleotides not matched to a gene: 7. Germline V CDR1 and CDR2: MNHNS, SASEGT.

This clonotype was observed a few times. V is TRBV12-3 or TRBV12-4 and J is TRBJ1-5; no definite D call. There are 14 residues in the CDR3. Trimming took off 3 bases at V and 7 bases at J, with 13 bases between the two ends. CDR3 loop: CASSFRRDRQPQHF. CDR3 in DNA: TGTGCCAGCAGTTTCAGGAGGGATCGCCAGCCCCAGCATTTT.

This clonotype was picked up a small number of times. The chain uses TRBV7-9 and TRBJ1-2; 7 nucleotides line up with TRBD1. This CDR3 has 12 amino acids. The trim removed 4 bases at V and 12 bases at J, leaving 8 bases unmatched. Germline lookup yields CDR1 SEHNR and CDR2 FQNEAQ (reference sequence). CDR3 amino acids: CASSSNTGANTF. The CDR3 nucleotides are TGTGCCAGCAGCTCTAACACAGGGGCCAACACCTTC.

The V call is TRBV7-9, the J call TRBJ2-3, with D possibly TRBD1 on 6 matching bases. V lost 5 bases and J lost 4, with 13 bases in between. Germline CDR1 is SEHNR and CDR2 is FQNEAQ (reference sequence). The CDR3 is 14 residues long. CDR3 in DNA: TGTGCCAGCAGCGTATACAGGGTATCAGATACGCAGTATTTT. Its protein product is CASSVYRVSDTQYF.

This clonotype has a single count. J is TRBJ1-1 and V is TRBV28; D gene uncertain. Germline V gene data show CDR1 as MDHEN and CDR2 as SYDVKM. V shed 2 bases and J shed 4 bases, with 11 bases lying between them. The CDR3 length is 14 residues. In DNA, the CDR3 is TGTGCCAGCAGTTTAGACGGGAGCGCCACTGAAGCTTTCTTT. Amino acids: CASSLDGSATEAFF.

The chain uses TRBV10-3 and TRBJ2-1; 8 nucleotides line up with TRBD2. V dropped 8 bases and J dropped 10; count of bases not matched to a gene: 4. The CDR3 totals 11 residues. Germline V CDR1 and CDR2: ENHRY, SYGVKD. CDR3 sequence (DNA): TGTGCCATCGGACTAGCTTCGGAGCAGTTCTTC. This sequence encodes CAIGLASEQFF.

This clonotype occurred a few times. The chain links TRBV6-2 or TRBV6-3 to TRBJ2-2, with TRBD2 matching 11 bases. V lost 4 bases and J lost 1; bases outside the gene matches: 11. Germline-derived CDR1 and CDR2 are MNHEY and SVGEGT. This CDR3 region has 19 residues. CDR3 bases: TGTGCCAGCAGTTCCCCGGGACTAGCGGCTAACAAGAACACCGGGGAGCTGTTTTTT. It encodes CASSSPGLAANKNTGELFF.

This clonotype turned up a few times. This sequence joins TRBV6-1 and TRBJ1-1; TRBD1 agrees at 9 bases. Germline CDR1 is MNHNS and CDR2 is SASEGT. The ends lost 6 bases at V and 10 bases at J; junction bases unmatched: 9. This CDR3 has 13 amino acids. Written as DNA, the CDR3 is TGTGCCAGCAGGCTAGTCGACAGGGGGGCAGCTTTCTTT. Amino acid sequence: CASRLVDRGAAFF.

The table lists this clonotype with a few counts. The genes are TRBV5-5 and TRBJ2-5, with 9 bases aligning to TRBD1. The CDR3 loop spans 14 amino acids. CDR1 and CDR2 from the germline V gene are SGHKS and YYEKEE (reference sequence). Trimming cost V 3 bases and J 6 bases; bases outside gene matches: 6. CDR3 sequence: CASSSGQGLQTQYF. CDR3 nucleotides: TGTGCCAGCAGCTCTGGACAGGGGTTACAGACCCAGTACTTC. Full variable domain (missing parts from reference TRBV5-5 and TRBJ2-5): DAGVTQSPTHLIKTRGQQVTLRCSPISGHKSVSWYQQVLGQGPQFIFQYYEKEERGRGNFPDRFSARQFPNYSSELNVNALLLGDSALYLCASSSGQGLQTQYFGPGTRLLVL.

The genes are TRBV20-1 and TRBJ2-1; D is undetermined. The CDR3 consists of 13 residues. CDR1 is DFQATT, CDR2 SNEGSKA, per germline (reference sequence). Trimming cost V 6 bases and J 3 bases, with 12 bases left between them. The CDR3 loop reads CSAPFLVYNEQFF. Here the CDR3 DNA reads TGCAGTGCCCCATTCCTAGTCTACAATGAGCAGTTCTTC.

This chain joins TRBV25-1 and TRBJ2-5; D is unclear. This CDR3 contains 11 residues. V was cut by 3 bases and J by 9 bases, with 8 bases left in between. Germline V gene lookup returns CDR1 MGHDK and CDR2 SYGVNS. In nucleotides, the CDR3 is TGTGCCAGCAGTGAGGTTGGGGCCCAGTACTTC. This gives the protein CASSEVGAQYF. Full variable domain (rest looked up from reference TRBV25-1 and TRBJ2-5): EADIYQTPRYLVIGTGKKITLECSQTMGHDKMYWYQQDPGMELHLIHYSYGVNSTEKGDLSSESTVSRIRTEHFPLTLESARPSHTSQYLCASSEVGAQYFGPGTRLLVL.